This TCR beta chain was captured in a study of blood T cell repertoires in COVID-19. Germline CDR1 is MNHNS and CDR2 is SASEGT. The CDR3 has 15 residues. V trimming: 2 bases; J trimming: 6 bases; junction bases outside the gene matches: 5. The assay was immunoSEQ multiplex PCR, and TCRdb's table has in-frame clones only and misses some. The sample gives 110,000 to 150,000 clones, around 89% of which show up once; over 2.5% is in the top ten. Sequencing was done on a sample of peripheral blood. This chain joins TRBV6-1 and TRBJ2-5, with 11 bases identical to TRBD2. This TCR was sampled from a man aged 55 to 70 with active or convalescent COVID-19. The CDR3 loop reads CASSELAGGMKTQYF. The CDR3 coding sequence is TGTGCCAGCAGTGAACTAGCGGGGGGAATGAAGACCCAGTACTTC.